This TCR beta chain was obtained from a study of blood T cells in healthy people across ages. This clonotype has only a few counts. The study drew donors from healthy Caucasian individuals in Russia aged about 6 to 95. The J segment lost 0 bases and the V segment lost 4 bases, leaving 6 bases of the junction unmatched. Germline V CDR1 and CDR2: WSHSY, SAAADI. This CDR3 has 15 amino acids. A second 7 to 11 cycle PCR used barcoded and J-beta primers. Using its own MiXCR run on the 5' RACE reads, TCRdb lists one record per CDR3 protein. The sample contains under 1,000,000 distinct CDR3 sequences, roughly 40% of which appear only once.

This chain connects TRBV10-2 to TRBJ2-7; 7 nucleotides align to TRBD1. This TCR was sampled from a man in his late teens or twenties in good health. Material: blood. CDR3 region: CASSANRGSSYEQYF. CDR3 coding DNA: TGCGCCAGCAGTGCTAACAGGGGTAGCTCCTACGAGCAGTACTTC.